The present entry profiles one TCR beta chain with its context. What this receptor recognizes is not known. Within one base of it there is no much larger clone, and no base qualities were kept. CDR1 DFQATT and CDR2 SNEGSKA were looked up in the germline V gene (reference sequence). Reading from cysteine to phenylalanine, the CDR3 counts 13 amino acids. Here the CDR3 DNA is all that survives: 39 bases in frame from base 1. The data stem from a study of post-analysis software for immune sequencing data (dated by TCRdb to the mid-2010s). With respect to the entire study: Disease courses on record covered relapsing-remitting, secondary progressive and progressive-relapsing multiple sclerosis, though some patients had no subtype annotation. The patient repertoires were set against approximately 10 previously published healthy control repertoires from donors whose ages ranged from about 6 to 25 years. A subset of samples was prepared in parallel using single-end sample barcoding, then pooled and co-amplified after Illumina adapter ligation.

What the study reported, not specific to this receptor: Direct clustering with F measure revealed strong co-clustering of samples prepared in the same batch, which led to a batch-effect correction. The multiple sclerosis patient group was slightly younger than the control group. Significantly lower normalized Chao1 diversity was found in multiple sclerosis patients than in controls, suggesting substantial peripheral T-cell clonal expansion. Significantly higher frequencies in patients than in controls were found for about 5 TRBV segments, including TRBV5-6, TRBV5-1 and TRBV20-1.

To prepare the library, PCR was applied. Sequenced using an Illumina HiSeq 2500. Unique molecular identifiers were incorporated into TCR beta cDNA libraries to reduce PCR and sequencing biases. Every 1 to 10 million input T cells yielded roughly 0.5 million cDNA molecules, meaning each molecule approximated one T cell. The same protocol used for the earlier healthy control dataset was applied to prepare and sequence the patient libraries. Within a given batch, samples were prepared together, multiplexed and sequenced on the same HiSeq lane. The paper's processing steps were these. MIGEC was used to process the raw barcoded reads, and molecular identifier groups with only a single read were discarded before consensus assembly and CDR3 extraction. VDJtools was used for post-analysis of the clonotype tables, with diversity normalized by down-sampling every dataset to the smallest sample size. Repertoire overlap clustering matched CDR3 amino acid but not nucleotide sequences to correct batch-related cross-sample contamination. TCRdb handled the public reads itself, with Q25 trimming in fastp and clone calling in MiXCR, and kept productive beta chains. Each entry is one CDR3 protein sequence, shown with its most common DNA and genes. These V and J calls originate from TCRdb's pipeline instead of the authors' own analysis. This sample has roughly 700,000 distinct CDR3 sequences in its table, and around 27% of those were observed once. The ten largest clones add up to roughly 0.53% of the sample.

To demonstrate the VDJtools post-analysis software, the study profiled TCR beta repertoires from the peripheral blood of 10 to 15 young patients with multiple sclerosis. Multiple sclerosis patients were children and adolescents aged roughly 6 to 16 years. Recombination connected TRBV20-1 to TRBJ2-7, with TRBD1 matching 10 junction bases. The J call is doubtful: the DNA matches TRBJ2-5 better. The receptor was isolated from a girl between 10 and 17 years old with multiple sclerosis. The specimen sequenced was blood. The nucleotide sequence reads as follows: TGCAGTGCTAGCGGGACAGGGGTTGAGACCCAGTACTTC. Translated, it reads CSASGTGVETQYF.